This T cell receptor (beta chain) stems from a study of cytomegalovirus exposure and HLA in healthy donors. Study information: There were fewer than 130 million unique TCR beta sequences, drawn from around 180 million T cells, in an earlier analysis.

Points on this clone: Its antigen remains unknown.

Points from the study as a whole: Cytomegalovirus association was assigned to about 150 TCR beta chains.

PCR employed 60 Vbeta and 13 Jbeta primers. Sequencing was performed with immunoSEQ multiplex PCR; in TCRdb, only in-frame clones are kept and a portion is missing. The sample includes around 200,000 clones, roughly 80% of them seen just once. CDR1 and CDR2 (germline): MNHEY, SVGAGI. Deletions cut 6 bases from V and 10 bases from J, with 15 bases between. The CDR3 covers 12 residues. Sequencing input: PBMCs. This clonotype was obtained from a man in his forties or fifties in good health and CMV-seropositive. This rearrangement joins TRBV6-5 to TRBJ1-2; possible D gene TRBD1, 6 bases. The chain's CDR3 is CASSQGYGPYTF. CDR3 in DNA: TGTGCCAGCAGCCAGGGGTATGGACCCTACACCTTC.